The source of this T cell receptor (beta chain) is a study of low-dose radiotherapy and immunotherapy resistance in tumors. Study-level background: Patients of Cohort 1 had 0.5 Gy fractions every 2 weeks, which summed to 6.5 Gy. The treatment that patients received was intravenous nivolumab 240 mg every two weeks plus ipilimumab 1 mg/kg every six weeks.

TRAV- and TRBV-specific primers, spanning alpha and beta chains, primed first-strand cDNA. Over about 18 PCR cycles, TCRs were amplified from a constant-region primer and V-primer adapter. TCRdb re-derived calls from the reads in MiXCR, one entry per CDR3 protein. This sample carries under 40,000 distinct CDR3 sequences, approximately 49% of them seen once, and the ten largest clones take around 5.4%. Time point reported: after trial treatment. As for treatment: LDRT plus nivolumab, ipilimumab, low-dose cyclophosphamide and aspirin (RACIN trial). As regards this clonotype: This likely reflects a read error, since a far larger clone is one base away.

V lost 7 bases and J lost 2; bases outside the gene matches: 12. The CDR3 has 15 amino acids. Looked up from germline, CDR1 is SGHTS and CDR2 is YDEGEE. This rearrangement joins TRBV5-8 to TRBJ2-7; 7 bases map to TRBD1. The sample consisted of PBMCs, taken after low-dose radiotherapy plus immunotherapy. The TCR was taken from a male donor with gallbladder cancer. The CDR3 nucleotides are TGTGCCAGCGGCTCTACGACAGGGCCACCCTACGAGCAGTACTTC. It translates to CASGSTTGPPYEQYF.